This TCR beta chain stems from a study of shared clonotypes between healthy human individuals. After removal of 5 bases from V and 4 bases from J, the junction contained 3 bases not matched to a gene. The CDR3 has 14 residues. Germline CDR1 LNHDA, CDR2 SQIVND (reference sequence). Clones were read by immunoSEQ multiplex PCR, and TCRdb kept only the in-frame ones, dropping some. In the table there are roughly 1,500,000 clones, around 98.5% of which are singletons. Sample: naive CD4+ T cells sorted from blood. Subset given: CD45RA+ positively selected. The receptor was isolated from a man under 40 in good health. The rearrangement joins TRBV19 to TRBJ2-2, with 8 bases aligning to TRBD1. The CDR3 sequence is CASSQTGATGELFF. CDR3 bases: TGTGCCAGTAGTCAGACAGGGGCCACCGGGGAGCTGTTTTTT.